The 30 T cell receptor beta chains below were found in one sample sequenced in a study of T-cell reconstitution after alpha-beta-depleted transplantation in children. The library targeted TCRbeta and was prepared with unique molecular identifiers. Each CDR3 protein gets one entry after TCRdb re-called the PCR reads with MiXCR. The data hold 350,000 to 400,000 distinct CDR3 sequences, with approximately 12% observed a single time. The sample in question was PBMCs, obtained from the stem cell graft. These receptors were obtained from a human donor who donated a stem cell graft to a child with Fanconi anemia.

This clonotype was seen a single time. V and J are TRBV11-1 and TRBJ2-7; perhaps TRBD1 as D (9 bases). The CDR3 covers 18 residues. The V end lost 0 bases, the J end lost 3 bases, and 21 bases lay between the germline ends. Germline V CDR1 and CDR2: SGHAT, FQDESV (reference sequence). The CDR3 reads CASSLAGVAGTGIYEQYF. DNA for the CDR3: TGTGCCAGCAGCTTAGCCGGCGTAGCGGGGACAGGGATCTACGAGCAGTACTTC.

The gene calls are TRBV7-9 and TRBJ1-1; TRBD1 matches at 7 bases. The germline V gene encodes CDR1 SEHNR and CDR2 FQNEAQ (reference sequence). The length of the CDR3 is 14 residues. Unmatched junction bases numbered 7, after V lost 5 bases and J lost 4 bases. CDR3 DNA: TGTGCCAGCAGCCATACAGGGGTTGGCACTGAAGCTTTCTTT. Amino acid sequence: CASSHTGVGTEAFF.

The V and J genes are TRBV7-2 and TRBJ2-5, with 7 bases matching TRBD2. V shed 1 base, J shed 4 bases, and the junction held 12 bases outside the gene matches. Germline assignment: CDR1 SGHTA and CDR2 FQGNSA. This CDR3 region has 17 residues. The CDR3 spells CASSLVPAGTMGETQYF. The CDR3 bases are TGTGCCAGCAGCTTAGTTCCAGCGGGGACGATGGGAGAGACCCAGTACTTC.

V usage is TRBV11-2 and J usage is TRBJ1-3; unclear D gene. V gave up 1 base and J gave up 0 bases, with 10 bases separating them. There are 16 residues in the CDR3. The germline gives CDR1 SGHAT, CDR2 FQNNGV. CDR3: CASSLGLVSSGNTIYF. The CDR3 coding sequence is TGTGCCAGCAGCTTAGGACTGGTCAGCTCTGGAAACACCATATATTTT.

V and J are TRBV11-2 and TRBJ2-1; TRBD2 matches 11 bases. Germline loops: CDR1 SGHAT, CDR2 FQNNGV. The CDR3 covers 16 residues. V lost 6 bases, J lost 4 bases, and 8 bases stayed unmatched. The CDR3 reads CASSLQTSGVYNEQFF. The CDR3 bases are TGTGCCAGCAGTCTCCAGACTAGCGGGGTGTACAATGAGCAGTTCTTC.

This clonotype has at least ten counts. This chain links TRBV14 with TRBJ1-2; D is ambiguous. Germline V gives CDR1 SGHDN, CDR2 FVKESK. There are 13 residues in the CDR3. V shed 2 bases and J shed 5 bases, with 9 bases lying between them. In DNA, the CDR3 is TGTGCCAGCAGCCAAAAAACATTTTATGGCTACACCTTC. Translated: CASSQKTFYGYTF.

Worth noting for this clonotype: A much larger clone is a single base away; this may be a read error. The rearrangement links TRBV25-1 to TRBJ1-1, with 8 bases matching TRBD1. Trimming removed 7 bases from V and 1 base from J; junction bases left unmatched: 8. The germline CDR1 and CDR2 sequences are MGHDK and SYGVNS. This CDR3 has 15 amino acids. This CDR3 reads CASKWQGARNTEAFF. As DNA, the CDR3 is TGTGCCAGCAAGTGGCAGGGGGCGCGGAACACTGAAGCTTTCTTT.

The V gene is TRBV4-3, the J gene TRBJ2-3; D remains unclear. V lost 1 base to trimming and J lost 3 bases, with 14 bases between them. The CDR3 loop spans 16 amino acids. In germline, CDR1 is LGHNA, CDR2 YSLEER. The CDR3 nucleotides read TGCGCCAGCAGCCAAGGGGTTGATCGCGTTACAGATACGCAGTATTTT. Its translation is CASSQGVDRVTDTQYF.

The chain recombines TRBV29-1 with TRBJ2-3, with D possibly TRBD1 on 5 matching bases. CDR1 SQVTM and CDR2 ANQGSEA come from the germline V gene. The CDR3 totals 12 residues. Trimming pared 6 bases from V and 3 bases from J, leaving 10 bases between. CDR3 region: CSVSSGTDTQYF. In DNA, the CDR3 is TGCAGCGTCTCTTCAGGGACAGATACGCAGTATTTT.

Many counts were recorded for this clonotype. Written as DNA, the CDR3 is TGCAGTGCTCAGGAGCCCAGCTACACAGATACGCAGTATTTT. As protein: CSAQEPSYTDTQYF. The chain is built from TRBV20-1 and TRBJ2-3; D gene ambiguous. The V gene lost 5 bases and the J gene lost 2 bases, with 14 bases spanning the gap. Germline CDR1 and CDR2: DFQATT and SNEGSKA (reference sequence). This CDR3 comprises 14 residues.

The DNA of the CDR3 is TGTGCCAGTCAACCCACAGAGAACTATGGCTACACCTTC. It codes for CASQPTENYGYTF. The chain links TRBV19 to TRBJ1-2; D ambiguous. Germline CDR1 LNHDA, CDR2 SQIVND (reference sequence). V was cut by 8 bases and J by 2 bases, with 12 bases left in between. CDR3 length: 13 residues.

V is TRBV7-8 and J is TRBJ1-4, with TRBD1 matching 8 bases. Germline CDR1 and CDR2: SGHVS and FQNEAQ. V lost 4 bases and J lost 6; bases outside the gene matches: 7. The CDR3 sequence is 15 residues long. CDR3 sequence (DNA): TGTGCCAGCAGCTACCCAGGACAGGGCGATGAAAAACTGTTTTTT. It translates to CASSYPGQGDEKLFF.

The rearrangement joins TRBV6-1 to TRBJ1-5, with a weak D call TRBD1 (6 bases). The CDR3 loop spans 13 amino acids. Per germline, CDR1 MNHNS and CDR2 SASEGT. V lost 4 bases to trimming and J lost 4 bases, with 8 bases between them. Here the CDR3 DNA reads TGTGCCAGCAGTGCACAGGGAAATCAGCCCCAGCATTTT. Its protein product is CASSAQGNQPQHF.

The CDR3: CASSLAETGAPYEQYF. The CDR3 bases are TGTGCCAGCAGCTTAGCGGAGACGGGGGCCCCCTACGAGCAGTACTTC. The V gene is TRBV7-2, the J gene TRBJ2-7; D possibly matches TRBD1 or TRBD2 (6 bases each). Germline CDR1 and CDR2: SGHTA and FQGNSA. CDR3 length equals 16 residues. V lost 0 bases, J lost 2 bases, and 14 bases lay in between.

J is TRBJ2-1 and V is TRBV4-1; weak D call: TRBD2 (5 bases). V was pared by 3 bases and J by 10 bases, with 10 bases between. Germline V lookup: CDR1 MGHRA, CDR2 YSYEKL. The CDR3 sequence is 12 residues long. CDR3 nucleotide sequence: TGCGCCAGCAGCCAGATAGGACTCGAGCAGTTCTTC. It is translated as CASSQIGLEQFF.

The rearrangement joins TRBV3-1 to TRBJ1-1; D is ambiguous. The CDR3 runs 13 residues. CDR1 and CDR2 from the germline V gene are LGHDT and YNNKEL (reference sequence). The V gene lost 0 bases and the J gene lost 11 bases, with 13 bases spanning the gap. Written as DNA, the CDR3 is TGTGCCAGCAGCCAAGACTCCAGCCTAGGGGCTTTCTTT. Its protein is CASSQDSSLGAFF. Variable domain in full (rest from reference TRBV3-1 and TRBJ1-1): DTAVSQTPKYLVTQMGNDKSIKCEQNLGHDTMYWYKQDSKKFLKIMFSYNNKELIINETVPNRFSPKSPDKAHLNLHINSLELGDSAVYFCASSQDSSLGAFFGQGTRLTVV.

This clonotype was observed a few times. The chain combines TRBV5-6 with TRBJ1-1; no reliable D call. V was cut by 2 bases and J by 3 bases, with 11 bases left in between. This CDR3 is built from 14 residues. Germline V lookup: CDR1 SGHDT, CDR2 YYEEEE. CDR3 region: CASSLGEADTEAFF. The CDR3 DNA is TGTGCCAGCAGCTTAGGAGAGGCGGACACTGAAGCTTTCTTT. Based on the CDR3 plus reference TRBV5-6 and TRBJ1-1, the full variable domain is DAGVTQSPTHLIKTRGQQVTLRCSPKSGHDTVSWYQQALGQGPQFIFQYYEEEERQRGNFPDRFSGHQFPNYSSELNVNALLLGDSALYLCASSLGEADTEAFFGQGTRLTVV.

This clonotype was seen only a few times. The V call is TRBV12-3 or TRBV12-4, the J call TRBJ2-3; 15 bases align to TRBD2. The V gene end was trimmed by 2 bases and the J gene end by 5 bases; junction bases not matched to a gene: 5. The CDR3 runs to 17 residues. Here the CDR3 DNA reads TGTGCCAGCAGTTTACTCGGACTAGCGGGGGGGCTAGATACGCAGTATTTT. The encoded protein is CASSLLGLAGGLDTQYF.

This clonotype has only a few counts. This chain uses TRBV12-3 or TRBV12-4 with TRBJ2-2; 7 positions agree with TRBD1. J lost 5 bases, V lost 6 bases, and 15 bases had no gene match. This CDR3 contains 17 residues. The CDR3 DNA is TGTGCCAGCAGATGGGGCCGGGACAGTCGACGAACCGGGGAGCTGTTTTTT. This encodes CASRWGRDSRRTGELFF.

As for this clonotype: A read error may produce the germline difference seen at one junction end. The chain carries TRBV5-1 and TRBJ2-7; the match to TRBD1 covers 10 bases. Germline values: CDR1 SGHRS, CDR2 YFSETQ. The CDR3 spans 17 residues. The CDR3 DNA follows: TGCGCCAGCAGTTTGGACAGGGGGTTAACCCTCTCCTACGAGCAGTACTTC. It encodes CASSLDRGLTLSYEQYF.

The chain carries TRBV5-1 and TRBJ2-3; D remains unclear. Per the germline V gene, CDR1 is SGHRS and CDR2 is YFSETQ. The CDR3 covers 13 residues. Trimming shortened V by 4 bases and J by 6 bases, and 12 bases separated the two germline ends. The chain's CDR3 is CASSPLTLDTQYF. CDR3 DNA: TGCGCCAGCAGCCCGTTGACTTTGGATACGCAGTATTTT.

V is TRBV6-5 and J is TRBJ1-1; D unclear. The ends were cut back, 7 bases at V and 4 bases at J, with 7 bases in the middle. This CDR3 spans 11 amino acids. Per germline, CDR1 MNHEY and CDR2 SVGAGI. The CDR3 spells CASIRGTEAFF. The CDR3 DNA reads as TGTGCCAGCATCCGGGGCACTGAAGCTTTCTTT.

The chain is built from TRBV20-1 and TRBJ1-1, with TRBD1 identical over 9 bases. V lost 6 bases and J lost 8; bases outside the gene matches: 7. CDR1 is DFQATT, CDR2 SNEGSKA, per germline (reference sequence). The CDR3 consists of 12 residues. The CDR3 bases are TGCAGTGCCACAAAAACAGGGGGCGAAGCTTTCTTT. Amino acids: CSATKTGGEAFF.

The V call is TRBV30, the J call TRBJ2-2; TRBD1 matches at 10 bases. V shed 8 bases and J 5 bases; nucleotides not matched to a gene: 2. The CDR3 is 12 amino acids. In germline, CDR1 is GTSNPN, CDR2 SVGIG (reference sequence). The CDR3 protein is CAKDRGTGELFF. The DNA of the CDR3 is TGTGCCAAGGACAGGGGGACCGGGGAGCTGTTTTTT. Combining the CDR3 with reference TRBV30 and TRBJ2-2 gives the whole variable domain SQTIHQWPATLVQPVGSPLSLECTVEGTSNPNLYWYRQAAGRGLQLLFYSVGIGQISSEVPQNLSASRPQDRQFILSSKKLLLSDSGFYLCAKDRGTGELFFGEGSRLTVL.

The V call is TRBV20-1, the J call TRBJ2-7; no clear D. Germline CDR1 reads DFQATT; CDR2 reads SNEGSKA (reference sequence). Trimming stripped 3 bases from V and 4 bases from J, with 10 bases between. This CDR3 is built from 12 residues. The CDR3 region is CSASLGGYEQYV. CDR3 nucleotides: TGCAGTGCTAGTCTGGGTGGGTACGAGCAGTACGTC.

This clonotype was seen more than once but under ten times. This chain connects TRBV5-6 to TRBJ2-7; the D is unclear. This CDR3 is 15 amino acids long. The germline V and J ends were trimmed by 1 base and 0 bases, with 11 bases remaining between them. Germline CDR1 is SGHDT and CDR2 is YYEEEE. CDR3 sequence reads: CASSLQVVNSYEQYF. CDR3 bases: TGTGCCAGCAGCTTGCAGGTGGTCAACTCCTACGAGCAGTACTTC.

The chain is built from TRBV18 and TRBJ2-1; 8 bases fit TRBD2. The CDR3 is 16 residues long. Trimming at V came to 5 bases and at J to 7 bases, leaving 13 bases not matched to a gene. Germline CDR1 is KGHSH and CDR2 is LQKENI. This chain's CDR3 is CASSESLAGTGNEQFF. DNA for the CDR3: TGTGCCAGCTCAGAAAGCCTAGCGGGTACAGGTAATGAGCAGTTCTTC.

There are a few counts of this clonotype. V is TRBV11-2 and J is TRBJ2-7, with no clear D. CDR3 length equals 15 residues. The V and J ends lost 3 bases and 0 bases respectively, with 12 bases between them. In germline, CDR1 is SGHAT, CDR2 FQNNGV. The CDR3 is CASSFEAHHSYEQYF. The CDR3 bases are TGTGCCAGCAGCTTCGAAGCACACCACTCCTACGAGCAGTACTTC. Variable domain in full (rest from reference TRBV11-2 and TRBJ2-7): EAGVAQSPRYKIIEKRQSVAFWCNPISGHATLYWYQQILGQGPKLLIQFQNNGVVDDSQLPKDRFSAERLKGVDSTLKIQPAKLEDSAVYLCASSFEAHHSYEQYFGPGTRLTVT.

This clonotype came up a few times. The chain employs TRBV2 and TRBJ2-5; 10 nucleotides agree with TRBD2. The CDR3 is 15 amino acids. Germline V gene sequence: CDR1 SNHLY, CDR2 FYNNEI. The V and J ends lost 4 bases and 3 bases, in that order; junction bases with no gene match: 5. Here the CDR3 DNA reads TGTGCCAGCAGTGCCCTAGCGGGGGTTGAAGAGACCCAGTACTTC. This gives the protein CASSALAGVEETQYF.

The CDR3 protein is CATPGKEGGGAFGELFF. The CDR3 nucleotides are TGTGCCACCCCTGGAAAAGAGGGCGGGGGGGCCTTCGGGGAGCTGTTTTTT. The V gene is TRBV12-3 or TRBV12-4, the J gene TRBJ2-2, with 9 bases that match TRBD2. The CDR3 contains 17 residues. J lost 7 bases, V lost 10 bases, and 19 bases had no gene match.